This TCR beta chain was identified during a study of Ad26.COV2.S vaccination and SARS-CoV-2 variants (dated by TCRdb to 2020 to 2022). Study-wide context: The specificity and breadth of SARS-CoV-2-reactive T cell receptors after Ad26.COV2.S vaccination were assessed by TCRbeta repertoire sequencing. The TCR-sequenced set comprised approximately 32 samples: roughly 19 Ad26.COV2.S vaccine recipients, 5 placebo recipients and 8 SARS-CoV-2 convalescent individuals.

The paper as a whole reports these results and caveats: Vaccine and placebo recipients had comparable non-spike TCR breadth, which fits with the vaccine containing only spike. Compared with placebo recipients, Ad26.COV2.S recipients showed higher spike-specific TCR breadth (P = 0.0014). After vaccination, spike-specific CD8+ and CD4+ T cell responses were reported to show substantial breadth. It was noted by the authors that total T cell responses may have been underestimated by the TCR breadth and depth analyses.

The CDR3 measures 13 amino acids from cysteine to phenylalanine. CDR3 DNA only is kept here, 39 bases in frame from base 1. For CDR1 and CDR2, the germline V gene lists SNHLY and FYNNEI. V is clipped by 3 bases and J by 0 bases, and the sequence between their germline boundaries is 5 bases long. The table lists this clone with a few counts. Its cognate antigen has yet to be identified. Qualities for individual bases were not recorded, and no much larger clone is one base off. The immunoSEQ Assay was the method used to sequence TCRbeta CDR3 regions. After extraction, genomic DNA underwent amplification by bias-controlled multiplex PCR, followed by high-throughput sequencing. Per the authors' processing: Collapsing and filtering of sequences were performed to quantify the absolute abundance of each unique TCRbeta CDR3 region. Usable DNA was measured by amplifying reference genes present in all nucleated cells, and TCRbeta template counts were normalized to that usable DNA to estimate T cell fraction. Repertoire TCRs were annotated as SARS-CoV-2-specific by exact matching of V gene, CDR3 amino acid sequence and J gene to a known reactive TCR set. MIRA supplied the reference SARS-CoV-2 TCR set, which was filtered for enrichment in COVID-19-positive ImmuneCODE repertoires so that public or cross-reactive TCRs were removed. Drawing on the MIRA antigens, annotated TCRs were analysed further at the level of specific ORF or position within ORF. Breadth was defined as the number of annotated unique rearrangements divided by the total number of unique productive rearrangements, and depth was defined as the summed frequency of the annotated unique rearrangements. Group comparisons of TCR breadth used two-sided Wilcoxon rank-sum tests. The table was pulled from immuneACCESS by TCRdb, which kept in-frame rearrangements only. Such tables lose some clones; where checked, under half of the loss comes from unresolved V genes, and the rest has no known cause. V and J calls and clone size come straight from that table; D and trimming were deduced from the DNA. In this sample the table shows approximately 340,000 clones, about 90% of which occur a single time. Around 4% of the sample lies in the top ten.

In light of the paper, this sample's time point label describes: individuals recovered from natural SARS-CoV-2 infection. The input for sequencing was peripheral blood, taken after recovery from COVID-19. The sequence came from a human donor who had recovered from COVID-19. This receptor chain uses TRBV2 and TRBJ1-2, with the identity of the D gene unclear. This receptor carries the CDR3 CASSDRPNYGYTF. The DNA sequence is as follows: TGTGCCAGCAGTGACAGACCTAACTATGGCTACACCTTC. Here the CDR3 is joined to the reference TRBV2 and TRBJ1-2 genes, and the full variable domain is: EPEVTQTPSHQVTQMGQEVILRCVPISNHLYFYWYRQILGQKVEFLVSFYNNEISEKSEIFDDQFSVERPDGSNFTLKIRSTKLEDSAMYFCASSDRPNYGYTFGSGTRLTVV.